Below, 12 T cell receptor beta chains from the same sample are listed, as sequenced in a study of blood T cell repertoires in COVID-19. Sequencing used immunoSEQ multiplex PCR; TCRdb keeps in-frame clones, though not all of them. The data show 250,000 to 300,000 clones, 80% to 90% seen once. Source material: peripheral blood. The source is a woman in her 70s with acute or convalescent COVID-19.

The V call is TRBV15, the J call TRBJ1-5; TRBD1 matches 12 bases. Germline assignment: CDR1 LNHNV and CDR2 YYDKDF (reference sequence). This CDR3 contains 17 residues. The trim removed 6 bases at V and 1 base at J, leaving 7 bases unmatched. This chain's CDR3 is CATSLGQGAGSNQPQHF. The CDR3 nucleotides read TGTGCCACCAGTCTGGGACAGGGGGCCGGGAGCAATCAGCCCCAGCATTTT. The full variable domain, rest sourced from reference TRBV15 and TRBJ1-5, is DAMVIQNPRYQVTQFGKPVTLSCSQTLNHNVMYWYQQKSSQAPKLLFHYYDKDFNNEADTPDNFQSRRPNTSFCFLDIRSPGLGDTAMYLCATSLGQGAGSNQPQHFGDGTRLSIL.

Notes on this clone: A read error may produce the germline difference seen at one junction end. V is TRBV7-2 and J is TRBJ1-5, with D perhaps TRBD1 (6 bases). The CDR3 totals 16 residues. The germline CDR1 and CDR2 sequences are SGHTA and FQGNSA. This chain's CDR3 is CASSLGGDQRVQPQHF. The CDR3 region has the DNA TGTGCCAGCAGTTTAGGGGGGGATCAAAGGGTCCAGCCCCAGCATTTT.

The V and J genes are TRBV11-2 and TRBJ2-7, with 11 nucleotides matching TRBD1. V dropped 4 bases and J dropped 9; count of bases not matched to a gene: 8. CDR3 size: 14 residues. Per germline, CDR1 SGHAT and CDR2 FQNNGV. The CDR3 DNA reads as TGTGCCAGCAGCTCCGGGACAGGGGGAATCGGGCAGTACTTC. Translating gives CASSSGTGGIGQYF.

J is TRBJ1-2 and V is TRBV12-3 or TRBV12-4, with a tentative D call TRBD1 (6 bases). V gave up 1 base and J gave up 6 bases, with 9 bases separating them. This CDR3 region has 13 residues. The CDR3 reads CASSLGGGNGYTF. In DNA form, the CDR3 reads TGTGCCAGCAGTTTAGGAGGGGGAAATGGCTACACCTTC.

V is TRBV7-8 and J is TRBJ1-1, with D maybe TRBD1 (6 bases). In germline, CDR1 is SGHVS, CDR2 FQNEAQ. This CDR3 has 14 residues. V lost 1 base, J lost 1 base, and 7 bases lay in between. The CDR3: CASSLVGGNTEAFF. The CDR3 DNA follows: TGTGCCAGCAGCTTAGTAGGGGGGAACACTGAAGCTTTCTTT.

This rearrangement joins TRBV19 to TRBJ1-6, with D maybe TRBD1 (5 bases). The CDR3 contains 13 residues. Deletions cut 9 bases from V and 10 bases from J, with 16 bases between. The germline gives CDR1 LNHDA, CDR2 SQIVND (reference sequence). CDR3 nucleotides: TGTGCCAGCAGGGCGCGGGATCCATCACCCCTCCACTTT. Translated: CASRARDPSPLHF.

This clone has just one count. The CDR3 region has the DNA TGTGCCAGCAGTTTTTCAGGGAATGGACAGCCCCAGCATTTT. It encodes CASSFSGNGQPQHF. The V gene is TRBV28, the J gene TRBJ1-5, with D perhaps matching TRBD1 (5 bases). Trimming left V 3 bases short and J 7 bases short, with 13 bases between. Germline CDR1 and CDR2: MDHEN and SYDVKM. This CDR3 contains 14 residues.

The chain combines TRBV2 with TRBJ1-6, with D unclear. With 7 bases removed from V and 15 bases from J, the gap between germline ends came to 19 bases. The CDR3 is 13 amino acids. Germline CDR1 SNHLY, CDR2 FYNNEI. The chain's CDR3 is CASMVGQDGLLHF. CDR3 in DNA: TGTGCCAGCATGGTTGGGCAGGATGGACTCCTCCACTTT.

V is TRBV6-2 or TRBV6-3 and J is TRBJ2-3; tentative D call: TRBD2 (5 bases). This CDR3 region has 15 residues. Trimming took 1 base from V and 2 from J, leaving 10 bases between them. Germline-derived CDR1 and CDR2 are MNHEY and SVGEGT. This CDR3 reads CASSYLRAHTDTQYF. In DNA, the CDR3 is TGTGCCAGCAGTTACTTGAGGGCACACACAGATACGCAGTATTTT.

V usage is TRBV6-5 and J usage is TRBJ1-1; D is unresolved. The V end was cut by 4 bases, the J end by 5 bases, with 11 bases between. Germline V gene data show CDR1 as MNHEY and CDR2 as SVGAGI. CDR3 length equals 13 residues. CDR3 DNA: TGTGCCAGCAGTTCGTCTCTCGGGACTGAAGCTTTCTTT. Its protein product is CASSSSLGTEAFF.

This sequence joins TRBV4-1 and TRBJ1-3; D ambiguous. The V gene's germline CDR1 is MGHRA and CDR2 YSYEKL. This CDR3 spans 16 amino acids. V was trimmed by 1 base and J by 0 bases, leaving 10 bases between them. The CDR3 sequence: CASSQGEAYSGNTIYF. CDR3 nucleotides: TGCGCCAGCAGCCAAGGGGAGGCGTACTCTGGAAACACCATATATTTT.

V gene TRBV6-1 combines with J gene TRBJ1-6, with D possibly TRBD1 on 6 matching bases. The V end lost 2 bases, the J end lost 0 bases, and 17 bases lay between the germline ends. Germline loops: CDR1 MNHNS, CDR2 SASEGT. The CDR3 length is 19 residues. The CDR3 loop reads CASSENRGGRSSYNSPLHF. In DNA form, the CDR3 reads TGTGCCAGCAGTGAAAACCGGGGGGGCCGCAGCTCCTATAATTCACCCCTCCACTTT.